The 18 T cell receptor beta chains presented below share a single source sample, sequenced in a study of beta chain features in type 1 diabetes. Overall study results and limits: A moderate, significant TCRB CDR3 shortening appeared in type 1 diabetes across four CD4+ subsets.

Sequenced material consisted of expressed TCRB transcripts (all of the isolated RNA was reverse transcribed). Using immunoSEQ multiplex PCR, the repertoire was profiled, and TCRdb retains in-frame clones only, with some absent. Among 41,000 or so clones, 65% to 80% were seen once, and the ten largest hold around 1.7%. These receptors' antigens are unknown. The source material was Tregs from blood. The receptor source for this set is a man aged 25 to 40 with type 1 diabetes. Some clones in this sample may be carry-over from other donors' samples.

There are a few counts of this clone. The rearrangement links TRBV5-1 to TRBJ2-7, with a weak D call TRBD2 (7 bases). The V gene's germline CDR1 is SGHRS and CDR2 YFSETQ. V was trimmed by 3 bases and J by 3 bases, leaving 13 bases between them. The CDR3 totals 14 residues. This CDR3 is CASSWGGRIYEQYF. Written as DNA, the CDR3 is TGCGCCAGCAGCTGGGGGGGCCGGATCTACGAGCAGTACTTC. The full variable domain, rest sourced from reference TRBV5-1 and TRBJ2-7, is KAGVTQTPRYLIKTRGQQVTLSCSPISGHRSVSWYQQTPGQGLQFLFEYFSETQRNKGNFPGRFSGRQFSNSRSEMNVSTLELGDSALYLCASSWGGRIYEQYFGPGTRLTVT.

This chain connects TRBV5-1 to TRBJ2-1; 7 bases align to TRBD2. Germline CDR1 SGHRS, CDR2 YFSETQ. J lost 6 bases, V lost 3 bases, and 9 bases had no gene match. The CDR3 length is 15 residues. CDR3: CASSSRLGGGNEQFF. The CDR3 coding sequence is TGCGCCAGCAGCTCGAGACTAGGCGGGGGCAATGAGCAGTTCTTC.

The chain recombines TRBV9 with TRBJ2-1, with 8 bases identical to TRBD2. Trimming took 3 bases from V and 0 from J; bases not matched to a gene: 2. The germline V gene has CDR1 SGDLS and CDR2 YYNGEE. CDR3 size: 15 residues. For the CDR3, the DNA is TGTGCCAGCAGCGCCCGGGGGGGCTCCTACAATGAGCAGTTCTTC. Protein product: CASSARGGSYNEQFF.

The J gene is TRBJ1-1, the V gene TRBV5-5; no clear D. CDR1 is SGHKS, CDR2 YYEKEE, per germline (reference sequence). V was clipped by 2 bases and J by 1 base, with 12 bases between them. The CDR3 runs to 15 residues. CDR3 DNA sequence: TGTGCCAGCAGCTTATCGGCGCGGCAGAACACTGAAGCTTTCTTT. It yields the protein CASSLSARQNTEAFF.

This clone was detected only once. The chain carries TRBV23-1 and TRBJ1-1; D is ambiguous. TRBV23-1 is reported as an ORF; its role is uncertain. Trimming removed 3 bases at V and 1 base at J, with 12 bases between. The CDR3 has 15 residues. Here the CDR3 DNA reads TGCGCCAGCAGTCAGTCAGTCCCGAAGAACACTGAAGCTTTCTTT. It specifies CASSQSVPKNTEAFF.

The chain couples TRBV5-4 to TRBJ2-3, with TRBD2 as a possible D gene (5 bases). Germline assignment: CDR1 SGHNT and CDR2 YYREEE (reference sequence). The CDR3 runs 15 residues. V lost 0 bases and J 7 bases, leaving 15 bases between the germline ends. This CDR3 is CASSLEGRFGNTQYF. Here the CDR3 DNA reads TGTGCCAGCAGCTTGGAAGGAAGGTTCGGGAATACGCAGTATTTT.

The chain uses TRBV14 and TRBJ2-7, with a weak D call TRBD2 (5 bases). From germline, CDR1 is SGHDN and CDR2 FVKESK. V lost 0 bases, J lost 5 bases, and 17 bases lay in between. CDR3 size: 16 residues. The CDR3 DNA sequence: TGTGCCAGCAGCCAAGATCGAGGGAACTTCCCCCACGAGCAGTACTTC. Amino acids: CASSQDRGNFPHEQYF. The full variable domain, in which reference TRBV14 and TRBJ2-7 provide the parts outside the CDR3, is EAGVTQFPSHSVIEKGQTVTLRCDPISGHDNLYWYRRVMGKEIKFLLHFVKESKQDESGMPNNRFLAERTGGTYSTLKVQPAELEDSGVYFCASSQDRGNFPHEQYFGPGTRLTVT.

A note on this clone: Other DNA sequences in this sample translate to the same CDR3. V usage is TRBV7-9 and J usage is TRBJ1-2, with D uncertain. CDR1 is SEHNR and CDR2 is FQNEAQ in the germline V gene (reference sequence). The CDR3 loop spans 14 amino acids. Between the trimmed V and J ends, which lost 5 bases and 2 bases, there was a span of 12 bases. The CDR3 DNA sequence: TGTGCCAGCAGCGCCAACGTAGCCAACTATGGCTACACCTTC. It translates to CASSANVANYGYTF.

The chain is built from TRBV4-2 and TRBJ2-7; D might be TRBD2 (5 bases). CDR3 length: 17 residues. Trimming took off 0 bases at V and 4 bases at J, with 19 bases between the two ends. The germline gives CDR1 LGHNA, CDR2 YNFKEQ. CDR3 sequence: CASSQESYGEISYEQYF. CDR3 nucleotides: TGTGCCAGCAGCCAAGAATCTTATGGGGAGATTTCTTACGAGCAGTACTTC.

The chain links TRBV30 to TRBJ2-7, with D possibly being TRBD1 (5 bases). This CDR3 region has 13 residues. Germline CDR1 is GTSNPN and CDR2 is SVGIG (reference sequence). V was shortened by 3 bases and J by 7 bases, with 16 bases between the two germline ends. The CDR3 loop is CAWRPGAPGEQYF. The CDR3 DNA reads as TGTGCCTGGAGACCCGGTGCCCCAGGGGAGCAGTACTTC.

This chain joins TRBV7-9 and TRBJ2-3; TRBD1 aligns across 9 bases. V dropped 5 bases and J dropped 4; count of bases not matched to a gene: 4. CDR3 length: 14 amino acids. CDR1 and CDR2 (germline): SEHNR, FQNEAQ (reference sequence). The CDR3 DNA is TGTGCCAGCAGCATGGGACAGGGTTCAGATACGCAGTATTTT. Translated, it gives CASSMGQGSDTQYF.

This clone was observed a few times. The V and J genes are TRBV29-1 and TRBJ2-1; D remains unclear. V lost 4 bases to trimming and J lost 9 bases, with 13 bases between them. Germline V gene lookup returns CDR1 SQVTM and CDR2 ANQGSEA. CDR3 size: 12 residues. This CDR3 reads CSVVSTLGEQFF. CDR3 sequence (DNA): TGCAGCGTTGTTTCGACATTGGGTGAGCAGTTCTTC.

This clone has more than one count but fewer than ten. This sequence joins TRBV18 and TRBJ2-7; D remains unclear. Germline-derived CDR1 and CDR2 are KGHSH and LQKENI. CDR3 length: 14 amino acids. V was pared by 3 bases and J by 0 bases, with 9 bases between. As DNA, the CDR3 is TGTGCCAGCTCACCTGATTCGAGCTCCTACGAGCAGTACTTC. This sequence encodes CASSPDSSSYEQYF.

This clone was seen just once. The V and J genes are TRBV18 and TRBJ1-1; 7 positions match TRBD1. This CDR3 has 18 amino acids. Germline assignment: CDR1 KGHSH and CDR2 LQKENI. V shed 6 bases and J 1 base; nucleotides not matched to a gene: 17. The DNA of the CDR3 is TGTGCCAGCTCCTGGGGGGACAGCCGGACGCTTAAGAACACTGAAGCTTTCTTT. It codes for CASSWGDSRTLKNTEAFF.

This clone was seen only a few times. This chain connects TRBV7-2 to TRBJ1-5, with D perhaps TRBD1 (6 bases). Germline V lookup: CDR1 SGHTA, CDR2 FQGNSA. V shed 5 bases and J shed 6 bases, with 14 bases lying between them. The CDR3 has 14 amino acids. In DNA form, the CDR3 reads TGTGCCAGCAGCCCTGGACAGTGGGGTCAGCCCCAGCATTTT. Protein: CASSPGQWGQPQHF.

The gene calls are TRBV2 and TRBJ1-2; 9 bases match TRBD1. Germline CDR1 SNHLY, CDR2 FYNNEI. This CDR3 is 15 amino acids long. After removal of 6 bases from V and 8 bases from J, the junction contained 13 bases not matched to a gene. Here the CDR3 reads CASRAGTGKVWGYTF. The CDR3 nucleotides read TGTGCCAGCAGAGCCGGGACAGGGAAGGTATGGGGCTACACCTTC.

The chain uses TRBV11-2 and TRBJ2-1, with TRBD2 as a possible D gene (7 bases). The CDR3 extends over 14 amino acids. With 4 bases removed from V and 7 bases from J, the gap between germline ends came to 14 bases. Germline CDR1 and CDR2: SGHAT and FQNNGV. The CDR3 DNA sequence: TGTGCCAGCAGCTCCTCGGGGGGCTGGAATGAGCAGTTCTTC. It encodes CASSSSGGWNEQFF.

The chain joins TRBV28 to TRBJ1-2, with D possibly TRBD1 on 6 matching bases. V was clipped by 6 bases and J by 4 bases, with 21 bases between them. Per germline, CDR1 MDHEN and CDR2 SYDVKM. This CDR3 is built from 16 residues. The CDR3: CASSPPDRQSIYGYTF. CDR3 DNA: TGTGCCAGCAGCCCTCCCGACAGGCAGTCTATCTATGGCTACACCTTC.